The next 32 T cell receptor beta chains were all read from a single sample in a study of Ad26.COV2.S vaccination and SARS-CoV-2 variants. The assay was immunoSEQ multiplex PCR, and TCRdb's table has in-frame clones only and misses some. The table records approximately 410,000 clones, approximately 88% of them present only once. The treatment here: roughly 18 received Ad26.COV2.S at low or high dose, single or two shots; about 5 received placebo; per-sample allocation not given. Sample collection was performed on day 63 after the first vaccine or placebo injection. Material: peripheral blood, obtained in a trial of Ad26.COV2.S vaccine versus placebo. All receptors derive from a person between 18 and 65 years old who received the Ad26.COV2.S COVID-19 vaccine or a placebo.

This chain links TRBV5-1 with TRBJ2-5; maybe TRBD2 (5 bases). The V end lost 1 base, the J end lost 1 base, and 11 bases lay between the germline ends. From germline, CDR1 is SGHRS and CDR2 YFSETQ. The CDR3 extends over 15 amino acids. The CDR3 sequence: CASSLFRGVQETQYF. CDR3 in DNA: TGCGCCAGCAGCTTGTTCCGGGGAGTCCAAGAGACCCAGTACTTC.

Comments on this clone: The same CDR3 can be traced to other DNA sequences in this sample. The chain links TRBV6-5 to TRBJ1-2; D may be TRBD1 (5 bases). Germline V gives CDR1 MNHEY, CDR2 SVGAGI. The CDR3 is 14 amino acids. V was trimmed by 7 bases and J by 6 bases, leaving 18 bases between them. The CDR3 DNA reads TGTGCCAGCACCTGGGACGGCTCCCGAGATGGCTACACCTTC. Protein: CASTWDGSRDGYTF.

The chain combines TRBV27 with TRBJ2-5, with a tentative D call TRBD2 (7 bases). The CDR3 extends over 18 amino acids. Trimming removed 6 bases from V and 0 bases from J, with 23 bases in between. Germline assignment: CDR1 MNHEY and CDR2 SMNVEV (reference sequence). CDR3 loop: CASSPGRGAGVNQETQYF. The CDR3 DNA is TGTGCCAGCAGCCCCGGTCGGGGGGCGGGTGTAAACCAAGAGACCCAGTACTTC.

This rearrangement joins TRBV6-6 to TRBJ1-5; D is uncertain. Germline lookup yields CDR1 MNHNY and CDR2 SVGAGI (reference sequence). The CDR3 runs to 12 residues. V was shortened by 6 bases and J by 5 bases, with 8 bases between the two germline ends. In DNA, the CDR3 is TGTGCCAGCAGACTAATGGATCAGCCCCAGCATTTT. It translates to CASRLMDQPQHF.

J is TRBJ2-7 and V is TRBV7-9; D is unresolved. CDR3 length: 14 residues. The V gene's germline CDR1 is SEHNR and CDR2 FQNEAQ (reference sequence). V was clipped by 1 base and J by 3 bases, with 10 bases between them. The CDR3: CASSLVPHSYEQYF. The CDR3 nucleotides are TGTGCCAGCAGCTTAGTTCCCCACAGCTACGAGCAGTACTTC.

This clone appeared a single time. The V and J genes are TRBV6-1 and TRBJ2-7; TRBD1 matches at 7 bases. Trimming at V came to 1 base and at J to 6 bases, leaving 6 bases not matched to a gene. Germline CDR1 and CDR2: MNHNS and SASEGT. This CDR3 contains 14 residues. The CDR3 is CASSEVGQVGEQYF. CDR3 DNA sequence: TGTGCCAGCAGTGAAGTCGGACAGGTGGGCGAGCAGTACTTC.

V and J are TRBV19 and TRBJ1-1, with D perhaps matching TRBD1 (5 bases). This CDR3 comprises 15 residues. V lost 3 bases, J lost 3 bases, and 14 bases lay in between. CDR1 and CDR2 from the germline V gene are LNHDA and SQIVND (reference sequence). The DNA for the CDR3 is TGTGCCAGTAGTATGGCGGGGACCGTCGACACTGAAGCTTTCTTT. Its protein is CASSMAGTVDTEAFF.

CDR3 amino acids: CATSGVGTYEQYF. As DNA, the CDR3 is TGTGCCACCAGTGGGGTCGGTACCTACGAGCAGTACTTC. The chain employs TRBV24-1 and TRBJ2-7; D call uncertain. The CDR3 has 13 amino acids. CDR1 is KGHDR and CDR2 is SFDVKD in the germline V gene. Trimming pared 5 bases from V and 2 bases from J, leaving 9 bases between.

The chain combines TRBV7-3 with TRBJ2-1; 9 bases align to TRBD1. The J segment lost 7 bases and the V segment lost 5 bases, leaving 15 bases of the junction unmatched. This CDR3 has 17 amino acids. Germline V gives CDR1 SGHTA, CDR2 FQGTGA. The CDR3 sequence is CASSRVHYRDRENEQFF. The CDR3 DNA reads TGTGCCAGCAGCCGAGTGCACTATCGGGACAGGGAGAATGAGCAGTTCTTC.

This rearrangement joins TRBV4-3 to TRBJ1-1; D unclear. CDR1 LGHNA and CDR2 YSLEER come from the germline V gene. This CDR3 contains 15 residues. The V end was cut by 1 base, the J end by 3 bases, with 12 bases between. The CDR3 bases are TGCGCCAGCAGCCAAGGCGGGAACTGGGACACTGAAGCTTTCTTT. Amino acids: CASSQGGNWDTEAFF.

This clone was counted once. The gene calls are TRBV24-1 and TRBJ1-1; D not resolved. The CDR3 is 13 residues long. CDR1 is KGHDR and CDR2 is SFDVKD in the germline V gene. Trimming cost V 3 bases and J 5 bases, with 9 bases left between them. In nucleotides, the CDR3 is TGTGCCACCAGTGATAGGAGGGAAACTGAAGCTTTCTTT. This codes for CATSDRRETEAFF.

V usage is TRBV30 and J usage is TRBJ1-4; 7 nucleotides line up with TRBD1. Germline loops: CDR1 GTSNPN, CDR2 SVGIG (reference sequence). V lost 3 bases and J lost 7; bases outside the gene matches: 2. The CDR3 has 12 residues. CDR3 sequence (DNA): TGTGCCTGGAGACAGGGGCGTGAAAAACTGTTTTTT. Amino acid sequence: CAWRQGREKLFF.

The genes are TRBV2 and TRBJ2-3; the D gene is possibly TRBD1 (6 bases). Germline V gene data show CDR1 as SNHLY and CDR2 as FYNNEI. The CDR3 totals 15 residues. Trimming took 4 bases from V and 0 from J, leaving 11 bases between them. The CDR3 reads CASSAGDPSTDTQYF. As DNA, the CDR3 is TGTGCCAGCAGTGCAGGGGACCCAAGCACAGATACGCAGTATTTT.

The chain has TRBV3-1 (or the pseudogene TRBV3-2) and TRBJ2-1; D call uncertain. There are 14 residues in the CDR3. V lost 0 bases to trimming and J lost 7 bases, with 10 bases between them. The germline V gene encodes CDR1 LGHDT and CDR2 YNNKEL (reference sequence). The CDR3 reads CASSQEPSVNEQFF. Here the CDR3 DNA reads TGTGCCAGCAGCCAAGAACCTTCTGTGAATGAGCAGTTCTTC.

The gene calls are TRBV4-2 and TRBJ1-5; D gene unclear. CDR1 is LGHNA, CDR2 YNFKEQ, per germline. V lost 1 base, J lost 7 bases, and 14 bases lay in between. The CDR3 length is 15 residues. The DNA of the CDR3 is TGTGCCAGCAGCCAAGGACCAGGCGCGGGACAGCCCCAGCATTTT. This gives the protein CASSQGPGAGQPQHF.

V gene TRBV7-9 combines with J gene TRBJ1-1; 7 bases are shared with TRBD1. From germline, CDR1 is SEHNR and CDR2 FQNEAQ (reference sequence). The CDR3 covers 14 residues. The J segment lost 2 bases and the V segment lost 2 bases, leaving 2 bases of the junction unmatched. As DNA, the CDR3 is TGTGCCAGCAGCTTAAGGGACAGAAACACTGAAGCTTTCTTT. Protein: CASSLRDRNTEAFF.

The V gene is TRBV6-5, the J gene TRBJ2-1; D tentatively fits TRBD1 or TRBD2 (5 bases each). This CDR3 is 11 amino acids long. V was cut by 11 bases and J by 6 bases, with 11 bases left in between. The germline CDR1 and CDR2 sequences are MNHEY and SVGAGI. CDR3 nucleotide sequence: TGTGCCGTCCGGGGACCCAATGAGCAGTTCTTC. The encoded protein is CAVRGPNEQFF.

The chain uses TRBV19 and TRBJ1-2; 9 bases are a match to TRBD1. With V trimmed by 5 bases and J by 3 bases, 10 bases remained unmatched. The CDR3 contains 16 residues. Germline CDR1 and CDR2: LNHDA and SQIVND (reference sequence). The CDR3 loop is CASSSDRGKGDYGYTF. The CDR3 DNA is TGTGCCAGTAGTTCGGACAGGGGTAAAGGGGACTATGGCTACACCTTC.

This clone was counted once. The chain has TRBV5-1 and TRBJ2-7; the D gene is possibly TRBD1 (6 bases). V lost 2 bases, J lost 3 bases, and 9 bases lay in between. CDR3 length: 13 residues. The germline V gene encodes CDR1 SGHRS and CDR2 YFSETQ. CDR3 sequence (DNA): TGCGCCAGCAGCTTCGGGACACTCTACGAGCAGTACTTC. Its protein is CASSFGTLYEQYF. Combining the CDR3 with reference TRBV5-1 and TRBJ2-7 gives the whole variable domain KAGVTQTPRYLIKTRGQQVTLSCSPISGHRSVSWYQQTPGQGLQFLFEYFSETQRNKGNFPGRFSGRQFSNSRSEMNVSTLELGDSALYLCASSFGTLYEQYFGPGTRLTVT.

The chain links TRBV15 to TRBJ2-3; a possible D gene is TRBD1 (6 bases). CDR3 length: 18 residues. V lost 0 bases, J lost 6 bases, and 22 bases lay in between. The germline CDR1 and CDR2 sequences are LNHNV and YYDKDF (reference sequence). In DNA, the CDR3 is TGTGCCACCAGCAGAGACAAGAGATTTACAGGGTTAGCCGATACGCAGTATTTT. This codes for CATSRDKRFTGLADTQYF.

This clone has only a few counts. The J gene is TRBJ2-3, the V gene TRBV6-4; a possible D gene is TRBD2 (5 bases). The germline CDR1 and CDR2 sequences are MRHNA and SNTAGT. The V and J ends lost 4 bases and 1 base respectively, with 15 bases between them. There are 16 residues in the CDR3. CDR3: CASSVEWAGGTDTQYF. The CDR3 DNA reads TGTGCCAGCAGTGTTGAGTGGGCCGGGGGCACAGATACGCAGTATTTT.

CDR3 sequence: CASSFGTGMSYEQYF. The CDR3 DNA follows: TGTGCCAGCAGTTTCGGGACAGGGATGTCCTACGAGCAGTACTTC. The V and J genes are TRBV27 and TRBJ2-7, with TRBD1 identical over 9 bases. This CDR3 has 15 residues. V shed 3 bases, J shed 1 base, and the junction held 4 bases outside the gene matches. The germline CDR1 and CDR2 sequences are MNHEY and SMNVEV (reference sequence).

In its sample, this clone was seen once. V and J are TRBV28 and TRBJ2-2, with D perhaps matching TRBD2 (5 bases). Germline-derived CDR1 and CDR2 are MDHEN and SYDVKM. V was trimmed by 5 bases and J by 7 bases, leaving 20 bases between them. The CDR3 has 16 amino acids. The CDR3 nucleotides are TGTGCCAGCAGTCCGGCGAACGTGAGGGCGGGCGGGGAGCTGTTTTTT. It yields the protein CASSPANVRAGGELFF. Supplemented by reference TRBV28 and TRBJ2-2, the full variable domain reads DVKVTQSSRYLVKRTGEKVFLECVQDMDHENMFWYRQDPGLGLRLIYFSYDVKMKEKGDIPEGYSVSREKKERFSLILESASTNQTSMYLCASSPANVRAGGELFFGEGSRLTVL.

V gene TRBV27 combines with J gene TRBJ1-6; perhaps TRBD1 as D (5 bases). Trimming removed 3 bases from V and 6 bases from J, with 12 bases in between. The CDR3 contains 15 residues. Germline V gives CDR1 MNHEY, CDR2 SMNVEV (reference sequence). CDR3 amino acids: CASSFAGQANSPLHF. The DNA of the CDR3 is TGTGCCAGCAGTTTCGCGGGGCAGGCTAATTCACCCCTCCACTTT.

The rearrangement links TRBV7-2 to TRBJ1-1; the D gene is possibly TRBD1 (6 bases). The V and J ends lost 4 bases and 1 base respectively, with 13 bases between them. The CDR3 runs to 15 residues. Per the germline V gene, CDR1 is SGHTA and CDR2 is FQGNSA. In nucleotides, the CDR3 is TGTGCCAGCAGCTCCCTGGCAGGGGCGAACACTGAAGCTTTCTTT. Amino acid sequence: CASSSLAGANTEAFF.

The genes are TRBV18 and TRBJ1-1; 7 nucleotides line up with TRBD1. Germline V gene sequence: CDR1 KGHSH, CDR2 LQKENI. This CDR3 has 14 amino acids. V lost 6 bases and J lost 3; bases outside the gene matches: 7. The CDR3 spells CASSYQGVDTEAFF. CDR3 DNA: TGTGCCAGCTCGTACCAGGGGGTAGACACTGAAGCTTTCTTT.

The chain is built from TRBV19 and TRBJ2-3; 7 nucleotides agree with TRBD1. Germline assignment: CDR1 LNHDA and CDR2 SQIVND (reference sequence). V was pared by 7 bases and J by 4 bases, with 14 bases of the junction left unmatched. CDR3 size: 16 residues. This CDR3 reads CASTSRPGQSADTQYF. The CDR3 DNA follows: TGTGCCAGTACTTCTCGCCCGGGACAGTCCGCAGATACGCAGTATTTT. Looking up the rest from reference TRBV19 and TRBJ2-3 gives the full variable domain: DGGITQSPKYLFRKEGQNVTLSCEQNLNHDAMYWYRQDPGQGLRLIYYSQIVNDFQKGDIAEGYSVSREKKESFPLTVTSAQKNPTAFYLCASTSRPGQSADTQYFGPGTRLTVL.

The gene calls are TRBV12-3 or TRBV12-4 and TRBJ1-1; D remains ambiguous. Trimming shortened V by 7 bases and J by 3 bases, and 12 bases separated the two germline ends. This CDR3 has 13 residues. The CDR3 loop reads CASTLYRDTEAFF. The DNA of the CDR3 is TGTGCCAGCACCCTTTACCGTGACACTGAAGCTTTCTTT.

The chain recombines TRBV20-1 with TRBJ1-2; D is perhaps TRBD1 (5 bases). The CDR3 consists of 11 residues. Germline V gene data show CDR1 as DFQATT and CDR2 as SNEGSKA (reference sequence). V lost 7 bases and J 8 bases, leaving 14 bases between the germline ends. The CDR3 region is CSGQRGGGYTF. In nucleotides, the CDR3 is TGCAGTGGACAGCGGGGCGGGGGCTACACCTTC.

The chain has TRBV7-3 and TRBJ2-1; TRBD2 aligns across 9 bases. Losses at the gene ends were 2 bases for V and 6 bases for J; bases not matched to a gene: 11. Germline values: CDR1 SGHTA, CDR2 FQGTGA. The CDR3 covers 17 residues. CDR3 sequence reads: CASSLVPISGGFNEQFF. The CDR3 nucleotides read TGTGCCAGCAGCTTAGTCCCTATTAGCGGGGGTTTCAATGAGCAGTTCTTC.

The DNA for the CDR3 is TGTGCCAGCAGCTCTAGGACAGGCGGCTACACCTTC. Protein product: CASSSRTGGYTF. The V gene is TRBV5-6, the J gene TRBJ1-2; 7 positions match TRBD1. CDR1 and CDR2 from the germline V gene are SGHDT and YYEEEE. This CDR3 region has 12 residues. With 3 bases clipped from V and 8 bases from J, the junction kept 4 bases outside the gene matches.

CDR3 protein: CASSFDINTEAFF. The DNA of the CDR3 is TGTGCCAGCAGCTTTGACATCAACACTGAAGCTTTCTTT. The rearrangement joins TRBV7-3 to TRBJ1-1; no clear D gene. This CDR3 is 13 amino acids long. Between the trimmed V and J ends, which lost 3 bases and 2 bases, there was a span of 7 bases. The germline V gene has CDR1 SGHTA and CDR2 FQGTGA.